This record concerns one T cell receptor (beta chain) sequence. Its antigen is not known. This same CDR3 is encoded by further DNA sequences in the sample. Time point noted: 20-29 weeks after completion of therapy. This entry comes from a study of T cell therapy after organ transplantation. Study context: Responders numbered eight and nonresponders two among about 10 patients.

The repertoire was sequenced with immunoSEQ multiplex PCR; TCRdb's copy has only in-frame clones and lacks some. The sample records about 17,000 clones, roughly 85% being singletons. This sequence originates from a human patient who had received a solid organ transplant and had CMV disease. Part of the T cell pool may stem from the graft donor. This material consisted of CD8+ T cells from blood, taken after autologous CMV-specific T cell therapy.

CDR3 DNA: TGTGCCAGCAGTGAACAGGGGAGAGACACTGAAGCTTTCTTT. Protein sequence: CASSEQGRDTEAFF. The chain couples TRBV25-1 to TRBJ1-1; D is possibly TRBD1 (6 bases). CDR1 and CDR2 (germline): MGHDK, SYGVNS. The germline V and J ends were trimmed by 2 bases and 3 bases, with 10 bases remaining between them. CDR3 length equals 14 residues.